This TCR beta chain originates from a study of early T cells in non-severe SARS-CoV-2 infection. A single record per CDR3 protein comes from TCRdb applying MiXCR to the 5' RACE reads. This table has 15,000 to 20,000 distinct CDR3 sequences, around 5.1% appearing once. This clonotype was found many times. The sequencing sample was made of whole blood. The clonotype was recovered from an adult who was a healthcare worker with PCR-confirmed SARS-CoV-2 infection or an uninfected control (not recorded which).

CDR3 sequence (DNA): TGTGCCAGCAGTTTAACCTTGTTGAACACTGAAGCTTTCTTT. This translates into CASSLTLLNTEAFF. The V and J genes are TRBV27 and TRBJ1-1; D gene unclear. The CDR3 has 14 amino acids. Trimming cost V 2 bases and J 0 bases, with 7 bases left between them. CDR1 is MNHEY and CDR2 is SMNVEV in the germline V gene (reference sequence).